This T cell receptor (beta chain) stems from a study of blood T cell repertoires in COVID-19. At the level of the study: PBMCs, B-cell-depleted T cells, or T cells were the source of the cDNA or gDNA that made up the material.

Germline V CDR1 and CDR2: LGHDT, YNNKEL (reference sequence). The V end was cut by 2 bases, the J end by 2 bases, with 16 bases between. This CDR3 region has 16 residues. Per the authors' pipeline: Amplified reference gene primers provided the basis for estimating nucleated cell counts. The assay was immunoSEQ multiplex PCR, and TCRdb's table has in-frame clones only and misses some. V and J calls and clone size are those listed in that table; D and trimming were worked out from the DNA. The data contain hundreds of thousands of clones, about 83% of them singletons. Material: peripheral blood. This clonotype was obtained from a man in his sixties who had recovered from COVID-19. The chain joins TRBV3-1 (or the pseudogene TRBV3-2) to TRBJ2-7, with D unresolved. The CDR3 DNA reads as TGTGCCAGCAGCCAACGTGGGTGGGCCCTAACCTACGAGCAGTACTTC. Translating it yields CASSQRGWALTYEQYF.